The 28 T cell receptor beta chains listed next were all sequenced from one sample in a study of molecular identifiers for immune sequencing clone quantification (dated by TCRdb to 2016 to 2018). Libraries were made using PCR. The run used an Illumina HiSeq 4000. The public reads were run again by TCRdb, first through fastp at Q25 and then through MiXCR, and only productive beta chains were kept. All rows with the same CDR3 protein become a single entry with the most common DNA and genes. The sample data list 7,500 to 10,000 distinct CDR3 sequences, and around 15% of these were observed just once. The ten largest clones capture around 1.5% of the sample. The sample was naive CD8+ T cells from blood, with Jurkat cell RNA spiked in. Per the publication, the cell subset or site label means: FACS-sorted CD8+CD4-CCR7+CD45RA+ naive T cells. The receptors originated from a human donor in good health. Some libraries in this study had Jurkat cell RNA spiked in.

At least ten counts were recorded for this clonotype. The chain combines TRBV19 with TRBJ2-1, with 7 bases lining up with TRBD2. The V gene end was trimmed by 4 bases and the J gene end by 3 bases; junction bases not matched to a gene: 6. The CDR3 runs to 15 residues. Germline CDR1 reads LNHDA; CDR2 reads SQIVND (reference sequence). This chain's CDR3 is CASSTGGSLYNEQFF. CDR3 DNA: TGTGCCAGTAGTACCGGGGGGAGCCTCTACAATGAGCAGTTCTTC.

By sample share, this clonotype is medium-sized (0.01 to 0.1%). CDR3 region: CASSHDQQTNEAFF. The CDR3 DNA sequence: TGCGCCAGCAGCCACGATCAACAGACAAATGAAGCTTTCTTT. The chain couples TRBV4-1 to TRBJ1-1; no clear D. V gave up 3 bases and J gave up 7 bases, with 15 bases separating them. The CDR3 spans 14 residues. Germline loops: CDR1 MGHRA, CDR2 YSYEKL.

This clonotype appeared a single time. V and J are TRBV4-1 and TRBJ2-5, with 7 bases lining up with TRBD2. J lost 4 bases, V lost 0 bases, and 8 bases had no gene match. The CDR3 runs 16 residues. CDR1 and CDR2 from the germline V gene are MGHRA and YSYEKL. The CDR3 protein is CASSQDASGGLETQYF. The CDR3, as DNA: TGCGCCAGCAGCCAAGATGCTAGCGGAGGTTTAGAGACCCAGTACTTC.

By share, this clonotype counts as medium-sized. CDR3 protein: CSVEEYTDTQYF. CDR3 in DNA: TGCAGCGTGGAGGAGTACACAGATACGCAGTATTTT. The chain links TRBV29-1 to TRBJ2-3; weak D call: TRBD2 (5 bases). The V end was cut by 6 bases, the J end by 2 bases, with 9 bases between. The CDR3 sequence is 12 residues long. CDR1 SQVTM and CDR2 ANQGSEA come from the germline V gene.

This clonotype is labeled as large (0.1 to 1%). This rearrangement joins TRBV29-1 to TRBJ2-3, with D tentatively TRBD2 (7 bases). V was pared by 0 bases and J by 1 base, with 14 bases between. CDR1 and CDR2 (germline): SQVTM, ANQGSEA. This CDR3 has 16 residues. In DNA, the CDR3 is TGCAGCGTTGAAGATGGGGGGGGCCACCGCACAGATACGCAGTATTTT. This translates into CSVEDGGGHRTDTQYF.

V gene TRBV5-1 combines with J gene TRBJ2-3, with 7 nucleotides matching TRBD2. The germline V gene has CDR1 SGHRS and CDR2 YFSETQ. V lost 5 bases and J lost 3; bases outside the gene matches: 6. This CDR3 is built from 14 residues. As DNA, the CDR3 is TGCGCCAGCAGTATGCGGGGGTGGACAGATACGCAGTATTTT. This sequence encodes CASSMRGWTDTQYF.

By its share, this clonotype is medium-sized. The V and J genes are TRBV29-1 and TRBJ2-3; possibly TRBD1 for D (6 bases). The ends were cut back, 5 bases at V and 0 bases at J, with 12 bases in the middle. The CDR3 extends over 14 amino acids. From germline, CDR1 is SQVTM and CDR2 ANQGSEA. This CDR3 reads CSVLAGDSTDTQYF. The CDR3 nucleotides read TGCAGCGTTTTGGCAGGGGACAGCACAGATACGCAGTATTTT.

By proportion, this clonotype is medium-sized. The chain combines TRBV29-1 with TRBJ1-2; D might be TRBD1 (6 bases). The germline V and J ends were trimmed by 0 bases and 3 bases, with 8 bases remaining between them. The CDR3 contains 13 residues. Looked up from germline, CDR1 is SQVTM and CDR2 is ANQGSEA. CDR3 bases: TGCAGCGTTGAAGAGCAGGGGCACTATGGCTACACCTTC. Protein product: CSVEEQGHYGYTF.

The sample holds a few counts of this clonotype. As DNA, the CDR3 is TGTGCCAGCAGTTTTTTAGTAGGGGCGAGTATCACCGGGGAGCTGTTTTTT. Protein: CASSFLVGASITGELFF. The chain couples TRBV12-3 or TRBV12-4 to TRBJ2-2; D perhaps matches TRBD1 (5 bases). Trimming shortened V by 3 bases and J by 4 bases, and 18 bases separated the two germline ends. The CDR3 is 17 amino acids.

This clonotype is categorized as medium-sized. The chain is built from TRBV2 and TRBJ2-7; D is unclear. Between the trimmed V and J ends, which lost 7 bases and 0 bases, there was a span of 7 bases. Germline assignment: CDR1 SNHLY and CDR2 FYNNEI. This CDR3 contains 12 residues. Here the CDR3 reads CASIYSSYEQYF. CDR3 sequence (DNA): TGTGCCAGCATTTACAGCTCCTACGAGCAGTACTTC.

Notes on this clonotype: One junction end disagrees with the germline gene, perhaps due to a read error. The chain carries TRBV27 and TRBJ2-1; D tentatively reads TRBD1 or TRBD2 (5 bases each). There are 15 residues in the CDR3. Germline CDR1 MNHEY, CDR2 SMNVEV (reference sequence). The CDR3 region is CASSPLRDGGLEQFF. The CDR3 DNA reads TGCGCCAGCAGTCCACTCCGGGACGGCGGCCTTGAGCAGTTCTTC.

In its sample, this clonotype is medium-sized (0.01 to 0.1%). This sequence joins TRBV27 and TRBJ2-7, with TRBD1 matching over 7 bases. Germline CDR1 and CDR2: MNHEY and SMNVEV (reference sequence). J was trimmed by 5 bases and V by 5 bases; bases with no gene match: 6. This CDR3 has 13 residues. The CDR3 sequence: CASSPLGGDEQYF. The CDR3 bases are TGTGCCAGCAGTCCTCTAGGGGGCGACGAGCAGTACTTC.

This clonotype was seen more than once but under ten times. The CDR3: CASSSGEKLFF. As DNA, the CDR3 is TGTGCCAGCAGCTCCGGAGAAAAACTGTTTTTT. V gene TRBV7-6 combines with J gene TRBJ1-4, with D unclear. The CDR3 length is 11 residues. Germline CDR1 and CDR2: SGHVS and FNYEAQ. Trimming took 4 bases from V and 8 from J, leaving 5 bases between them.

As to this clonotype: A much larger clone is a single base away; this may be a read error. The V and J genes are TRBV9 and TRBJ2-7, with no clear D. This CDR3 is built from 12 residues. Per the germline V gene, CDR1 is SGDLS and CDR2 is YYNGEE. V was trimmed by 7 bases and J by 5 bases, leaving 13 bases between them. The CDR3 sequence: CASGADGDEQYF. The CDR3 nucleotides read TGTGCCAGCGGCGCCGACGGCGACGAGCAGTACTTC.

This clonotype was seen many times. The gene calls are TRBV7-8 and TRBJ2-4; D gene uncertain. V was clipped by 9 bases and J by 1 base, with 7 bases between them. In germline, CDR1 is SGHVS, CDR2 FQNEAQ. The length of the CDR3 is 12 residues. The CDR3: CASTGAKNIQYF. DNA of the CDR3: TGTGCCAGTACGGGCGCCAAAAACATTCAGTACTTC.

This clonotype was counted only a few times. Given a much more abundant clone one base away, this may be a read error. V is TRBV12-5 and J is TRBJ2-7; D unresolved. This CDR3 has 13 amino acids. Germline CDR1 LGHNT, CDR2 FRNRAP. The CDR3 nucleotides are TGTGCTAGTGGTTCCGGGCTGAGGTTCGAGCAGTGCTTC. Amino acid sequence: CASGSGLRFEQCF.

This clonotype was recorded many times. The chain uses TRBV27 and TRBJ2-2; no clear D. The CDR3 consists of 14 residues. CDR1 MNHEY and CDR2 SMNVEV come from the germline V gene (reference sequence). V dropped 0 bases and J dropped 5 bases, with 7 bases sitting between them. CDR3 loop: CASSLSIGTGELFF. In nucleotides, the CDR3 is TGTGCCAGCAGTTTATCCATAGGGACCGGGGAGCTGTTTTTT.

With regard to this clonotype: This clone may be a read error of a much larger clone one base away. The chain joins TRBV27 to TRBJ2-2, with 13 bases that match TRBD2. The germline V gene has CDR1 MNHEY and CDR2 SMNVEV (reference sequence). The CDR3 contains 15 residues. J gave up 13 bases and V 5 bases, and 10 bases lay outside the gene matches. CDR3 sequence reads: CASSIGTSGIRGLFF. CDR3 bases: TGTGCCAGCAGTATCGGGACTAGCGGGATCAGGGGGCTGTTTTTT.

Judged by abundance, this clonotype is medium-sized. The J gene is TRBJ2-3, the V gene TRBV5-1; 10 positions agree with TRBD2. The germline V gene encodes CDR1 SGHRS and CDR2 YFSETQ. CDR3 length equals 16 residues. The V segment lost 5 bases and the J segment 2 bases; nucleotides outside the gene matches: 8. Written as DNA, the CDR3 is TGCGCCAGCAGTCCATTAGCGGGAGGCCTCACAGATACGCAGTATTTT. Translation gives CASSPLAGGLTDTQYF.

This clonotype is labeled medium-sized. The chain joins TRBV2 to TRBJ2-3; the D is unclear. Trimming left V 9 bases short and J 2 bases short, with 12 bases between. Germline loops: CDR1 SNHLY, CDR2 FYNNEI. This CDR3 comprises 13 residues. CDR3 coding DNA: TGTGCCAGGCAAGGCGGATACACAGATACGCAGTATTTT. Translation: CARQGGYTDTQYF.

This clonotype was picked up many times. V and J are TRBV4-3 and TRBJ2-1; D ambiguous. The CDR3 loop spans 15 amino acids. Germline CDR1 LGHNA, CDR2 YSLEER. The V gene lost 0 bases and the J gene lost 6 bases, with 12 bases spanning the gap. CDR3 in amino acids: CASSQEVLLGNEQFF. For the CDR3, the DNA is TGCGCCAGCAGCCAAGAGGTCCTTTTGGGCAATGAGCAGTTCTTC.

This clonotype is labeled as medium-sized. The rearrangement links TRBV11-2 to TRBJ2-7; 7 bases map to TRBD2. Germline CDR1 reads SGHAT; CDR2 reads FQNNGV. The CDR3 length is 16 residues. V shed 5 bases, J shed 0 bases, and the junction held 10 bases outside the gene matches. The CDR3 DNA reads TGTGCCAGCAGCCCGGCCGGTGCGGGAGTCTCCTACGAGCAGTACTTC. It translates to CASSPAGAGVSYEQYF.

By share, this clonotype counts as medium-sized. V and J are TRBV5-4 and TRBJ2-3, with D possibly matching TRBD2 (6 bases). V was shortened by 4 bases and J by 0 bases, with 12 bases between the two germline ends. The CDR3 loop spans 15 amino acids. Germline CDR1 is SGHNT and CDR2 is YYREEE (reference sequence). The CDR3 sequence: CASSSSGGSTDTQYF. CDR3 sequence (DNA): TGTGCCAGCAGCAGTTCCGGGGGAAGCACAGATACGCAGTATTTT. Full variable domain (remainder filled in from reference TRBV5-4 and TRBJ2-3): ETGVTQSPTHLIKTRGQQVTLRCSSQSGHNTVSWYQQALGQGPQFIFQYYREEENGRGNFPPRFSGLQFPNYSSELNVNALELDDSALYLCASSSSGGSTDTQYFGPGTRLTVL.

The sample holds a few counts of this clonotype. In nucleotides, the CDR3 is TGTGCCAGCAGCCAACAAACAGGGGTCACTGAAGCTTTCTTT. Protein: CASSQQTGVTEAFF. V is TRBV3-1 and J is TRBJ1-1; 7 bases are shared with TRBD1. The CDR3 extends over 14 amino acids. In germline, CDR1 is LGHDT, CDR2 YNNKEL (reference sequence). The trim removed 2 bases at V and 4 bases at J, leaving 4 bases unmatched.

By its share, this clonotype is medium-sized. The genes are TRBV5-6 and TRBJ2-1; 16 nucleotides align to TRBD2. The CDR3 length is 18 residues. Germline trimming cut 3 bases from V and 5 bases from J; bases unmatched to any gene: 8. The germline gives CDR1 SGHDT, CDR2 YYEEEE. For the CDR3, the DNA is TGTGCCAGCAGCTGGGGACTAGCGGGGGGGCCTATCGACAATGAGCAGTTCTTC. It encodes CASSWGLAGGPIDNEQFF.

By share, this clonotype ranks as medium-sized. The chain carries TRBV27 and TRBJ2-3, with 7 bases lining up with TRBD2. V was clipped by 1 base and J by 1 base; unmatched bases: 2. Germline loops: CDR1 MNHEY, CDR2 SMNVEV (reference sequence). The CDR3 contains 15 residues. CDR3 DNA sequence: TGTGCCAGCAGTTTATTTGGGGGGGGCACAGATACGCAGTATTTT. Its translation: CASSLFGGGTDTQYF.

In its sample, this clonotype is medium-sized (0.01 to 0.1%). The V call is TRBV7-9, the J call TRBJ1-1; perhaps TRBD1 as D (6 bases). The CDR3 contains 12 residues. Trimming removed 4 bases at V and 5 bases at J, with 8 bases between. The germline CDR1 and CDR2 sequences are SEHNR and FQNEAQ (reference sequence). The CDR3 sequence: CASSWGQTEAFF. As DNA, the CDR3 is TGTGCCAGCAGCTGGGGGCAAACTGAAGCTTTCTTT.

By proportion, this clonotype is medium-sized (0.01 to 0.1%). The V and J genes are TRBV5-6 and TRBJ2-3; D is undetermined. The V gene lost 4 bases and the J gene lost 0 bases, with 12 bases spanning the gap. This CDR3 has 15 residues. Looked up from germline, CDR1 is SGHDT and CDR2 is YYEEEE. CDR3 in DNA: TGTGCCAGCAGCCCCCTGGCGGAAAGCACAGATACGCAGTATTTT. Protein: CASSPLAESTDTQYF.